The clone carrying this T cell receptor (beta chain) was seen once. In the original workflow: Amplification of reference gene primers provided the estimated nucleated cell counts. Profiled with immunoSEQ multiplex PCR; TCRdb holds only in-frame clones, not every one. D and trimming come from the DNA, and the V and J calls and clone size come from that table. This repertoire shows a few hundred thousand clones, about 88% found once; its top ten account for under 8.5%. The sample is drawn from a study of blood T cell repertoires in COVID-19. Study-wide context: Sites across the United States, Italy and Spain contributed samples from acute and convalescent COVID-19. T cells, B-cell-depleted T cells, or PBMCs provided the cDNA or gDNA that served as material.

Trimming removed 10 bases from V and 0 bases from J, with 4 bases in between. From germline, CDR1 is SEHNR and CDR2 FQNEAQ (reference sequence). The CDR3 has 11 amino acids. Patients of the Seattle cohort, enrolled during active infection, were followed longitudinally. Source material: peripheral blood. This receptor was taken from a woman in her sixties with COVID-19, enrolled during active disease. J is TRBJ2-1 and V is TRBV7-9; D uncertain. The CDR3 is CATGSYNEQFF. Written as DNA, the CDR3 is TGTGCCACCGGCTCCTACAATGAGCAGTTCTTC.